This entry concerns a single T cell receptor (beta chain). Its antigen remains unknown. Germline CDR1 and CDR2: SGDLS and YYNGEE. The CDR3 extends over 17 amino acids. The V and J ends lost 0 bases and 0 bases respectively, with 12 bases between them. The data originate from a study of T cell responses to AZD1222 COVID-19 vaccine. The study, taken as a whole, reports: Mapped onto spike, vaccine-associated CD4 TCRs spanned it and were dominant at 160-218 and 743-854.

TCRdb keeps only in-frame clones here, not all; method: immunoSEQ multiplex PCR. The table has more than 95,000 clones, about 90% seen once; the top ten hold 0.8% to 1.1%. V gene TRBV9 combines with J gene TRBJ2-2; D may be TRBD1 (5 bases). This clonotype was sampled from an adult in good health. The sample consisted of peripheral blood, taken on day 0 of AZD1222 vaccination. The CDR3 protein is CASSVGGTITNTGELFF. The CDR3 bases are TGTGCCAGCAGCGTAGGGGGCACCATTACGAACACCGGGGAGCTGTTTTTT.